The clone carrying this T cell receptor (beta chain) was detected only a few times. Antigen specificity is unknown. Sequenced by immunoSEQ multiplex PCR; TCRdb stores in-frame clones only, minus some. The sample records some 24,000 clones, approximately 80% being singletons. Pools of viral peptides were used by the ViraFEST assay to expand antigen-specific CD4+ T cells ahead of sequencing. After less than 11 days in culture, the CD4+ T cells were isolated. Vaccine recipients, nucleocapsid antibody negative, had no prior SARS-CoV-2 infection. Each culture well received a few million PBMC. These cells were then cultured in IMDM with approximately 10 IU/ml IL-2 and roughly 10 ug/ml peptides. Days 3 and 7 were when half the medium was replaced with IL-2 medium. Looked up from germline, CDR1 is SQVTM and CDR2 is ANQGSEA. V was pared by 4 bases and J by 6 bases, with 8 bases of the junction left unmatched. The CDR3 is 14 residues long.

This specimen belongs to a study of vaccination effects on CD4 cells after COVID-19. Study-wide results and limits: Common cold coronavirus cross-reactivity was shown by only 1 of 255 vaccine-induced clones in healthy vaccinees.

The V call is TRBV29-1, the J call TRBJ2-2; 7 nucleotides line up with TRBD1. The sequence was obtained from a human donor who received a COVID-19 vaccine. The sequencing used CD4+ T cells from PBMCs cultured with HCoV-NL63 spike peptides, collected before COVID-19 vaccination. The CDR3 region is CSVATGSEAGELFF. CDR3 nucleotides: TGCAGCGTTGCGACAGGGTCGGAGGCCGGGGAGCTGTTTTTT.